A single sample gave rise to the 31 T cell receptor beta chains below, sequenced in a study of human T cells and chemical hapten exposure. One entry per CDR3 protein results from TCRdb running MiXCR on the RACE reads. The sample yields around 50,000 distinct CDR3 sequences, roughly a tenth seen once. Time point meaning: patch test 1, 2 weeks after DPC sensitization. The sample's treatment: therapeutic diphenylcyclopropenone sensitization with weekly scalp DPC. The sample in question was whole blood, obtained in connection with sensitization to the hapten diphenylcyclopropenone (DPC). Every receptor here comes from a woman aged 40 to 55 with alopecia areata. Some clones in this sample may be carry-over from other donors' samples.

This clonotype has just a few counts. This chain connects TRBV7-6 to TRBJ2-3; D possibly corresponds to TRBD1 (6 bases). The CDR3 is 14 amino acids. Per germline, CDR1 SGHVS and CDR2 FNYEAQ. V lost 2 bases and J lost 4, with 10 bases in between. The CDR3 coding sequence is TGTGCCAGCAGCTTAAACCAGGGGTCAGATACGCAGTATTTT. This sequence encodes CASSLNQGSDTQYF.

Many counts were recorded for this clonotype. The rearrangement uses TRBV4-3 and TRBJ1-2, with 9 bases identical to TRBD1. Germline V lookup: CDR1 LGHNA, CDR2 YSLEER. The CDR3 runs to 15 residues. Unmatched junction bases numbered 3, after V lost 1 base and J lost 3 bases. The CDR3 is CASSQGGTGYYGYTF. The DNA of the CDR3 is TGCGCCAGCAGCCAAGGCGGGACAGGGTACTATGGCTACACCTTC.

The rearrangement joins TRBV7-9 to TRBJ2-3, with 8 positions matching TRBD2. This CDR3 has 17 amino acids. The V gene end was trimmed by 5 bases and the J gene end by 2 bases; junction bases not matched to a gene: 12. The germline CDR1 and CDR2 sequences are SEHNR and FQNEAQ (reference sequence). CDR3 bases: TGTGCCAGCAGCCAATTCCCATGGCGGGGGGTCACAGATACGCAGTATTTT. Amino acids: CASSQFPWRGVTDTQYF.

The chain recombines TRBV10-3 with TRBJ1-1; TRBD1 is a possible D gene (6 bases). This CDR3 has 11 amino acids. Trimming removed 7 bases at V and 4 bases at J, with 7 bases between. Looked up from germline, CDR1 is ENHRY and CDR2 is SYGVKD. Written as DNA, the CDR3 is TGTGCCATCAAAGGGGGCACTGAAGCTTTCTTT. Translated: CAIKGGTEAFF.

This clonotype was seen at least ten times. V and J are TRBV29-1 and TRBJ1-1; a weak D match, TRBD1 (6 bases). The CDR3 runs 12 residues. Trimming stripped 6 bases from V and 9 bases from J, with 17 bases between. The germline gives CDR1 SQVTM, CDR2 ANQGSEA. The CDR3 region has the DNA TGCAGCGTACGGACAGAGGGCCACAAAGCTTTCTTT. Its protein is CSVRTEGHKAFF.

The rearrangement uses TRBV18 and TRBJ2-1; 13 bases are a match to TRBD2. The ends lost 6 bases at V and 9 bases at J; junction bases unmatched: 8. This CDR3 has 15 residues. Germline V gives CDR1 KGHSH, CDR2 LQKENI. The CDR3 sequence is CASSQTSGGAAEQFF. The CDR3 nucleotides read TGTGCCAGCTCCCAAACTAGCGGGGGGGCCGCTGAGCAGTTCTTC.

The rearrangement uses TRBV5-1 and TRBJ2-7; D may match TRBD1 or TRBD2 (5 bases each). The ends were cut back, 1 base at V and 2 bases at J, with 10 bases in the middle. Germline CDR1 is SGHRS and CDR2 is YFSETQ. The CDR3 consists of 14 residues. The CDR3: CASSLTGLPYEQYF. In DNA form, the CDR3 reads TGCGCCAGCAGCTTGACGGGGCTCCCCTACGAGCAGTACTTC.

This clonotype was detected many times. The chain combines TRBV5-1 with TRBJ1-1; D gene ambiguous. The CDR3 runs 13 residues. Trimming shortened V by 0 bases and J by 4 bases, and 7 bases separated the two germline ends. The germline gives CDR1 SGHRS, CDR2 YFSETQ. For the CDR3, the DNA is TGCGCCAGCAGCTTGGACAGTGTCACTGAAGCTTTCTTT. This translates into CASSLDSVTEAFF.

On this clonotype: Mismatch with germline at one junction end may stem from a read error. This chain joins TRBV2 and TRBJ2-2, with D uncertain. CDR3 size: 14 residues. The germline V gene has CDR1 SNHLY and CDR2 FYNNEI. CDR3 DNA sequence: TGTGCCGCCAAGCCCGCCACGAACGCCGGGGAGCTGTTTTTT. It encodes CAAKPATNAGELFF.

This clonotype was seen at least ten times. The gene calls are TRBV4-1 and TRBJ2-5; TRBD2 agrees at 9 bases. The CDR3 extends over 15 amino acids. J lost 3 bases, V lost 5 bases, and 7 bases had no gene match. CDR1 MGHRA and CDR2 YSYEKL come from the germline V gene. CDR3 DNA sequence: TGCGCCAGCAGCAGACCCGGGACTAGCAAAGAGACCCAGTACTTC. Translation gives CASSRPGTSKETQYF.

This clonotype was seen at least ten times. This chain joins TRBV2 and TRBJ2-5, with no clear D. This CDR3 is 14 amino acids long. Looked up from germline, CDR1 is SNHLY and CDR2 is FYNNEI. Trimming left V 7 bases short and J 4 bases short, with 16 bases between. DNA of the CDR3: TGTGCCAGCACCCCCAACGCGGACGGAGAGACCCAGTACTTC. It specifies CASTPNADGETQYF.

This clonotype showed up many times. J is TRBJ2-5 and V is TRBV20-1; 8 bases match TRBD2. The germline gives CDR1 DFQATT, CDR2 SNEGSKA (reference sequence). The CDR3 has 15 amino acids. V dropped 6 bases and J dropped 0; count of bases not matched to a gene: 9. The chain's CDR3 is CSAFPRGGHQETQYF. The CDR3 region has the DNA TGCAGTGCCTTCCCCCGGGGGGGCCACCAAGAGACCCAGTACTTC.

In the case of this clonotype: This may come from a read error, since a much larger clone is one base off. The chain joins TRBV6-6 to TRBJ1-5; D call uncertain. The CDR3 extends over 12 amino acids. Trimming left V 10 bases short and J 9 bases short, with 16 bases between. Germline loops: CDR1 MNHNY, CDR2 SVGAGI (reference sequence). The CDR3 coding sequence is TGTGCCACCAGCCCGCAAGGTTGGCCCCAGCATTTT. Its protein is CATSPQGWPQHF.

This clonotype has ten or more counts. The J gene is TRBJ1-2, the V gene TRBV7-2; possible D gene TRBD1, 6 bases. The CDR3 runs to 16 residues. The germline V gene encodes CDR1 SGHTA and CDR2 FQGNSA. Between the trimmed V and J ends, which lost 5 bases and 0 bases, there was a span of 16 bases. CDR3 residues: CASSPGGSPSNYGYTF. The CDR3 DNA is TGTGCCAGCAGCCCTGGGGGCAGCCCATCTAACTATGGCTACACCTTC.

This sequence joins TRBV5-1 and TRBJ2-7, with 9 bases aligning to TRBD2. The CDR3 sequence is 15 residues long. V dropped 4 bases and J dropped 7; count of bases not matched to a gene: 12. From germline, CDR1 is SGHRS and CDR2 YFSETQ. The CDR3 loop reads CASSPLAGGPWEQYF. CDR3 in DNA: TGCGCCAGCAGCCCTTTGGCGGGGGGGCCCTGGGAGCAGTACTTC. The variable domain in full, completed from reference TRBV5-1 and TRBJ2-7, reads KAGVTQTPRYLIKTRGQQVTLSCSPISGHRSVSWYQQTPGQGLQFLFEYFSETQRNKGNFPGRFSGRQFSNSRSEMNVSTLELGDSALYLCASSPLAGGPWEQYFGPGTRLTVT.

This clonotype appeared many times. The CDR3 DNA reads TGCAGTGCTCCGGTGGCGGGCCCTACCACAGATACGCAGTATTTT. Translated, it gives CSAPVAGPTTDTQYF. The chain joins TRBV20-1 to TRBJ2-3, with a tentative D call TRBD2 (5 bases). Trimming took off 5 bases at V and 2 bases at J, with 17 bases between the two ends. The CDR3 has 15 amino acids. Germline V lookup: CDR1 DFQATT, CDR2 SNEGSKA (reference sequence).

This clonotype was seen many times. CDR3 amino acids: CASSLFRGTDTQYF. Written as DNA, the CDR3 is TGTGCCAGCAGTTTATTTCGAGGGACAGATACGCAGTATTTT. The chain combines TRBV12-3 or TRBV12-4 with TRBJ2-3, with D possibly matching TRBD2 (5 bases). V dropped 2 bases and J dropped 3 bases, with 9 bases sitting between them. The CDR3 runs to 14 residues.

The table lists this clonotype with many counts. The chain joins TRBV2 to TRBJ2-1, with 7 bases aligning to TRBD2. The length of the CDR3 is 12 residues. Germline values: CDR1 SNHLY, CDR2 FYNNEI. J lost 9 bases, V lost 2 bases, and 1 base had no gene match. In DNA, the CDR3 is TGTGCCAGCAGTGAATCGGGAGGTGAGCAGTTCTTC. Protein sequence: CASSESGGEQFF.

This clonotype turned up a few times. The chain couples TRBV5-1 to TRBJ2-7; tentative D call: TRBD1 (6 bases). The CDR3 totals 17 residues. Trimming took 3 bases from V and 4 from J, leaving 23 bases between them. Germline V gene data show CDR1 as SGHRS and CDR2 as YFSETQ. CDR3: CASSSSPTRTELYEQYF. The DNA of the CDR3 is TGCGCCAGCAGCTCCTCACCCACTAGGACAGAATTGTACGAGCAGTACTTC.

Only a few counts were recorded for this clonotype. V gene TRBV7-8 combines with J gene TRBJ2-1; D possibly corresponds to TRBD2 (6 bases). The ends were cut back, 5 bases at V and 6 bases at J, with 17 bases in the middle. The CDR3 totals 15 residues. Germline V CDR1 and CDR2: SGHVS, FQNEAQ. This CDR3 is CASSQSLGTPNEQFF. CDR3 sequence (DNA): TGTGCCAGCAGCCAAAGTCTCGGGACTCCCAATGAGCAGTTCTTC.

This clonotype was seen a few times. In nucleotides, the CDR3 is TGTGCCAGCAGCTTGGATAGATCTGCAACTAATGAAAAACTGTTTTTT. Amino acids: CASSLDRSATNEKLFF. The genes are TRBV5-5 and TRBJ1-4; D is undetermined. Germline CDR1 and CDR2: SGHKS and YYEKEE (reference sequence). Trimming cost V 0 bases and J 0 bases, with 9 bases left between them. The CDR3 runs to 16 residues. The variable domain in full, completed from reference TRBV5-5 and TRBJ1-4, reads DAGVTQSPTHLIKTRGQQVTLRCSPISGHKSVSWYQQVLGQGPQFIFQYYEKEERGRGNFPDRFSARQFPNYSSELNVNALLLGDSALYLCASSLDRSATNEKLFFGSGTQLSVL.

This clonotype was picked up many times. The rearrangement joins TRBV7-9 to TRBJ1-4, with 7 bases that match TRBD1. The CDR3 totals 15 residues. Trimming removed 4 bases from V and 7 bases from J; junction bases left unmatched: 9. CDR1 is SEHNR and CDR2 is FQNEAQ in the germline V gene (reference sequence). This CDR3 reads CASSSPQGGFEKLFF. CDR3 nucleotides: TGTGCCAGCAGCTCCCCTCAGGGGGGGTTTGAAAAACTGTTTTTT.

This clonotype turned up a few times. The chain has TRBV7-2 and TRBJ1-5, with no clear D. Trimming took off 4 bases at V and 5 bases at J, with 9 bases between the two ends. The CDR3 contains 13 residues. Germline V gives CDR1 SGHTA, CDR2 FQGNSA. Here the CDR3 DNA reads TGTGCCAGCAGCTCACACTCGGATCAGCCCCAGCATTTT. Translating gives CASSSHSDQPQHF.

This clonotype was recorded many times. The chain's CDR3 is CASSHNAGGDSQETQYF. CDR3 DNA: TGCGCCAGCAGCCACAACGCCGGCGGTGATTCCCAAGAGACCCAGTACTTC. The chain carries TRBV4-1 and TRBJ2-5; D unclear. The CDR3 has 17 residues. V was trimmed by 3 bases and J by 1 base, leaving 18 bases between them. Germline V gene lookup returns CDR1 MGHRA and CDR2 YSYEKL.

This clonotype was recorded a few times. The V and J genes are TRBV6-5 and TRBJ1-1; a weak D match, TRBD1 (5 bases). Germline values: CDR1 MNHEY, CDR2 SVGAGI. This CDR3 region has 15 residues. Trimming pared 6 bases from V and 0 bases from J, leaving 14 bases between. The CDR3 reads CASSQGGFMNTEAFF. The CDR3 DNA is TGTGCCAGCAGCCAGGGTGGGTTCATGAACACTGAAGCTTTCTTT.

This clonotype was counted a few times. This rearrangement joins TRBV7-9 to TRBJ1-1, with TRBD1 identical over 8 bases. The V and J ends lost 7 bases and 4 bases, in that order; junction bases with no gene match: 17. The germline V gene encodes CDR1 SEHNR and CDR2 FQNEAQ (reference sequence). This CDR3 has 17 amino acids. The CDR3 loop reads CASTPDRGAPGGTEAFF. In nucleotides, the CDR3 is TGTGCCAGCACGCCCGACAGGGGCGCCCCGGGCGGCACTGAAGCTTTCTTT.

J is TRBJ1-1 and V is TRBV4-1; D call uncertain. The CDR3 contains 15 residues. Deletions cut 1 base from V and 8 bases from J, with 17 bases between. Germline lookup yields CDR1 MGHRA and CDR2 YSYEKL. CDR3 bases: TGCGCCAGCAGCCAAGGCCCCATGAACACTGAGGAAGCTTTCTTT. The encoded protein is CASSQGPMNTEEAFF.

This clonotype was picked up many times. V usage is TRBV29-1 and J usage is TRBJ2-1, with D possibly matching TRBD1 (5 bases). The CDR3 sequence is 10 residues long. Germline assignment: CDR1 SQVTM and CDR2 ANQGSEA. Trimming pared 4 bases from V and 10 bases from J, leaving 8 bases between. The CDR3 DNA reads TGCAGCGTTGGGACACTCGAGCAGTTCTTC. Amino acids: CSVGTLEQFF.

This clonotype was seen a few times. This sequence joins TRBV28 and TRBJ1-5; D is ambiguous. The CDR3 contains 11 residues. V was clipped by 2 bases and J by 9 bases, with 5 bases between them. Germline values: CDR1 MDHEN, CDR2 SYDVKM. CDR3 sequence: CASSLGRPQHF. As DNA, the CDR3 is TGTGCCAGCAGTTTAGGTCGGCCCCAGCATTTT. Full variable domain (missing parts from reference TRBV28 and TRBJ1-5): DVKVTQSSRYLVKRTGEKVFLECVQDMDHENMFWYRQDPGLGLRLIYFSYDVKMKEKGDIPEGYSVSREKKERFSLILESASTNQTSMYLCASSLGRPQHFGDGTRLSIL.

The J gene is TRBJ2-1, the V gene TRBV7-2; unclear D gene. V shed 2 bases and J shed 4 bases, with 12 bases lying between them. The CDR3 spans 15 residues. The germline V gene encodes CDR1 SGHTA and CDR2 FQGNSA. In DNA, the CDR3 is TGTGCCAGCAGCTTACAGGCTAGGGCTTACAATGAGCAGTTCTTC. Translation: CASSLQARAYNEQFF.

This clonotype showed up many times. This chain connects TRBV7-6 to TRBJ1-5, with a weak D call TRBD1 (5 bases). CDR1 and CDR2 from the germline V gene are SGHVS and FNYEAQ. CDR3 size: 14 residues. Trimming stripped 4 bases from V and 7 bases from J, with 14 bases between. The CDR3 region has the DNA TGTGCCAGCAGCTCCGGGGGGGGGATCCAGCCCCAGCATTTT. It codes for CASSSGGGIQPQHF.